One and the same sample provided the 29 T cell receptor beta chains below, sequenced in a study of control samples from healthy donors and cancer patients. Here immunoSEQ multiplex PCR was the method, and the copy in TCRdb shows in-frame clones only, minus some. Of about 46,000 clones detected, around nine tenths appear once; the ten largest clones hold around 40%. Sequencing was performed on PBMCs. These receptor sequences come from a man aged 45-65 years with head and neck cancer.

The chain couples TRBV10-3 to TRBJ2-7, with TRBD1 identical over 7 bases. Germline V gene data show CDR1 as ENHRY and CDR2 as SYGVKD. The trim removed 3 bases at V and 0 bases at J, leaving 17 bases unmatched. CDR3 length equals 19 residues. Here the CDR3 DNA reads TGTGCCATCAGTGAACGACAGGGTAAAGGAGACCTTCTCTCCTACGAGCAGTACTTC. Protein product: CAISERQGKGDLLSYEQYF.

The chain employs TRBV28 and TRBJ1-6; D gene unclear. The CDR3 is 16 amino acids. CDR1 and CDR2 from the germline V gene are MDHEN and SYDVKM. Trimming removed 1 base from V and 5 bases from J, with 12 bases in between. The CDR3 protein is CASSLFGWRDNSPLHF. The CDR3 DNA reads TGTGCCAGCAGTTTATTCGGGTGGAGGGATAATTCACCCCTCCACTTT.

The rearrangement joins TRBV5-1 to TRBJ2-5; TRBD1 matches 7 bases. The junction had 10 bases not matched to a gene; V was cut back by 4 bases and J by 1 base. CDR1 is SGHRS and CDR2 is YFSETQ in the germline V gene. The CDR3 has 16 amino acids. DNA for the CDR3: TGCGCCAGCAGCCCCTACCTGGGACAGATCCAAGAGACCCAGTACTTC. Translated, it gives CASSPYLGQIQETQYF.

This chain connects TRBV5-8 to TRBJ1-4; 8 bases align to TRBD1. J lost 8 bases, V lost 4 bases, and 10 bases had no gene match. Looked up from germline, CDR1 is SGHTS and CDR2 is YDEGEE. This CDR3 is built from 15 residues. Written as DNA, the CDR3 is TGTGCCAGCAGCCCCAAGGACAGGGCGGGGGAAAAACTGTTTTTT. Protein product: CASSPKDRAGEKLFF.

CDR3 sequence: CASSQEQYGYTF. The CDR3 DNA reads TGTGCCAGCAGCCAAGAGCAGTATGGCTACACCTTC. This chain uses TRBV14 with TRBJ1-2; D not certain. In germline, CDR1 is SGHDN, CDR2 FVKESK. CDR3 size: 12 residues. Trimming pared 0 bases from V and 5 bases from J, leaving 4 bases between.

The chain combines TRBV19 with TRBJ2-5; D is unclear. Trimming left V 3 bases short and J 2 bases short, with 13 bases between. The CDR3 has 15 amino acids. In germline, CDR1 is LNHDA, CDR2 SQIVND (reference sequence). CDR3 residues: CASSITGRAQETQYF. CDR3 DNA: TGTGCCAGTAGTATTACCGGTCGAGCACAAGAGACCCAGTACTTC.

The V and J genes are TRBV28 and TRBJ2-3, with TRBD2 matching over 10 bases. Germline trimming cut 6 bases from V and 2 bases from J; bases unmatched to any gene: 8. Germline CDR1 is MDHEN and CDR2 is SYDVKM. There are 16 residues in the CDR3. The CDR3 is CASSAPSGGFTDTQYF. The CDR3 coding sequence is TGTGCCAGCAGCGCCCCTAGCGGGGGATTCACAGATACGCAGTATTTT.

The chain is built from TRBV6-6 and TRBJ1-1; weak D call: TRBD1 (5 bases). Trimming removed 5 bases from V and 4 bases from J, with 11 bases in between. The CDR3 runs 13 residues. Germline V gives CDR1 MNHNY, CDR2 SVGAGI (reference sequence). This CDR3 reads CASSNEGITEAFF. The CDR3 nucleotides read TGTGCCAGCAGTAATGAGGGGATCACTGAAGCTTTCTTT.

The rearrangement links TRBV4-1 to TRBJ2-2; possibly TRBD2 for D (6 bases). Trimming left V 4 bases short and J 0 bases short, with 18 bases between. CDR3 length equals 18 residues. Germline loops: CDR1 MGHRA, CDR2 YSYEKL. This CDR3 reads CASSLSRASASNTGELFF. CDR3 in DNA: TGCGCCAGCAGCCTCTCCCGGGCTAGCGCCTCGAACACCGGGGAGCTGTTTTTT.

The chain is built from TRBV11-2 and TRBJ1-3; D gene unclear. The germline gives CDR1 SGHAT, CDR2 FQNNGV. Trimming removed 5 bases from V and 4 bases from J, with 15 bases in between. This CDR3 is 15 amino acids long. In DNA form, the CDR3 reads TGTGCCAGCAGCCCGCGGCAAGCTAGGGGAAACACCATATATTTT. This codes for CASSPRQARGNTIYF.

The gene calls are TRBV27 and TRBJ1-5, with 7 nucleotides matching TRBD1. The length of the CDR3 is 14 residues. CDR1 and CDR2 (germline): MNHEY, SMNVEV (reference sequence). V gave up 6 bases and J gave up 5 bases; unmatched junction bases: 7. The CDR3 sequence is CASRSTGRDQPQHF. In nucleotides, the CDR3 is TGTGCCAGCAGATCGACAGGGAGGGATCAGCCCCAGCATTTT.

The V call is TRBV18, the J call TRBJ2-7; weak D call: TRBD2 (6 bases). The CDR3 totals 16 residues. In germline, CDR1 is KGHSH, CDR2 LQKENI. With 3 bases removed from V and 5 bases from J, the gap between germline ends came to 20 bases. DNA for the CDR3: TGTGCCAGCTCACCCCAGGGCGGGGCGACCGGCCACGAGCAGTACTTC. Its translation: CASSPQGGATGHEQYF.

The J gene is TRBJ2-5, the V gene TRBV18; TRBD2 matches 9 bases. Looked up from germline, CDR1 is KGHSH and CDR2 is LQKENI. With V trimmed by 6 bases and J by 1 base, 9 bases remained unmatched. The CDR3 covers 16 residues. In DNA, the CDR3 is TGTGCCAGCTCCCCCCTAGCGGGAATTTCCCAAGAGACCCAGTACTTC. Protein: CASSPLAGISQETQYF.

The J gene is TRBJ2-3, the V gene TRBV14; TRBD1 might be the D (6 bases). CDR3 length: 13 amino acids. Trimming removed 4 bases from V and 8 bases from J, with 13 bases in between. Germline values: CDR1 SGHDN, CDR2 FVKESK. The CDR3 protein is CASSPTGSGTQYF. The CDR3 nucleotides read TGTGCCAGCAGCCCAACAGGGAGTGGTACGCAGTATTTT.

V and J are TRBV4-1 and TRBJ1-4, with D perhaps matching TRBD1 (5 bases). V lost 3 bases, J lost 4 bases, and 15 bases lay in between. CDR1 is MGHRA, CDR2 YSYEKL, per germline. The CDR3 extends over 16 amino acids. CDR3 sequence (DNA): TGCGCCAGCAGCCAGTCAGAGGGGAGGAGTAATGAAAAACTGTTTTTT. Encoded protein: CASSQSEGRSNEKLFF.

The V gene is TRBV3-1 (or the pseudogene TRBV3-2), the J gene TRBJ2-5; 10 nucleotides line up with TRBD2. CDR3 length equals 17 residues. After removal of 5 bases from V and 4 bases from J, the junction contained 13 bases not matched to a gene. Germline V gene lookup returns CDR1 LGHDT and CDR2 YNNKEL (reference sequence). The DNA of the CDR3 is TGTGCCAGCAGCATTCAGTGGGGGACTAGCGAAGGAGAGACCCAGTACTTC. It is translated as CASSIQWGTSEGETQYF.

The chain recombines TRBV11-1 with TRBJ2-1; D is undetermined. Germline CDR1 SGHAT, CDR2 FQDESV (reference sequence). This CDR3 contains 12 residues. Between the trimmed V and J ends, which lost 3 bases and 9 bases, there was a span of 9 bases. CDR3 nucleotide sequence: TGTGCCAGCAGCTTTCCGCTTTCTGAGCAGTTCTTC. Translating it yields CASSFPLSEQFF.

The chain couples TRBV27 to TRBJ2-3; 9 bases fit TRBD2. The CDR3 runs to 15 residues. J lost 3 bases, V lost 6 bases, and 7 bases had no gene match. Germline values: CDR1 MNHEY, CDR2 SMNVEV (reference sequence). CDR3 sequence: CASSLAGELTDTQYF. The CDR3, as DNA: TGTGCCAGCAGCTTAGCGGGAGAACTGACAGATACGCAGTATTTT.

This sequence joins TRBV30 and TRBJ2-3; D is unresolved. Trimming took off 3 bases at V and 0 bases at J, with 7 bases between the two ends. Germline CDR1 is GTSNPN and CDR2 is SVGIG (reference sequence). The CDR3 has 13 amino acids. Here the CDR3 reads CAWRGASTDTQYF. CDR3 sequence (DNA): TGTGCCTGGAGAGGAGCTAGCACAGATACGCAGTATTTT.

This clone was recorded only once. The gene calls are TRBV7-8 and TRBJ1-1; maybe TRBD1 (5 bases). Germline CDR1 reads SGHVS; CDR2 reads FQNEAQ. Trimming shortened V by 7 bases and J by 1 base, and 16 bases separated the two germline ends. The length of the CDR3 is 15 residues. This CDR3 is CASNSRGERNTEAFF. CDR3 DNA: TGTGCCAGCAACTCCCGGGGGGAACGGAACACTGAAGCTTTCTTT.

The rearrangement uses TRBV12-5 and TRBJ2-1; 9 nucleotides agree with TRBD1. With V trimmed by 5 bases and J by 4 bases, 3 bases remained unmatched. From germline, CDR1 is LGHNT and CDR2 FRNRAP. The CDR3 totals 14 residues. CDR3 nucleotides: TGTGCTAGTGGTACGGGACAGGGATACAATGAGCAGTTCTTC. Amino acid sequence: CASGTGQGYNEQFF.

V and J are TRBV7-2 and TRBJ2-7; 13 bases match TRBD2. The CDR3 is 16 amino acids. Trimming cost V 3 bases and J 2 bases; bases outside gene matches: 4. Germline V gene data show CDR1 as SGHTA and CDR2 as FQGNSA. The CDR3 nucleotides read TGTGCCAGCAGCTTCAGCACTAGCGGGGGGGCCTACGAGCAGTACTTC. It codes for CASSFSTSGGAYEQYF.

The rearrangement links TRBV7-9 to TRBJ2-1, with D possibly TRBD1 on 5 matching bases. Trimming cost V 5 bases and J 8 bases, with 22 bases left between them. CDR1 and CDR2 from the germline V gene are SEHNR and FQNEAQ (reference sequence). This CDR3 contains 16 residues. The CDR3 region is CASSIWGRRELYEQFF. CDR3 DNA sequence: TGTGCCAGCAGCATATGGGGCCGCCGAGAGTTATATGAGCAGTTCTTC. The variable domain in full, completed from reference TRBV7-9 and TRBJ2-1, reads DTGVSQNPRHKITKRGQNVTFRCDPISEHNRLYWYRQTLGQGPEFLTYFQNEAQLEKSRLLSDRFSAERPKGSFSTLEIQRTEQGDSAMYLCASSIWGRRELYEQFFGPGTRLTVL.

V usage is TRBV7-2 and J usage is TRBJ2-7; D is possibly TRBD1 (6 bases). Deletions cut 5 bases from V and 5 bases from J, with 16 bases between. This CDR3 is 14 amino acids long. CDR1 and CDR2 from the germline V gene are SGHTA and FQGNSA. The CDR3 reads CASSPRGFIHEQYF. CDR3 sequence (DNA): TGTGCCAGCAGCCCTAGGGGGTTTATTCACGAGCAGTACTTC.

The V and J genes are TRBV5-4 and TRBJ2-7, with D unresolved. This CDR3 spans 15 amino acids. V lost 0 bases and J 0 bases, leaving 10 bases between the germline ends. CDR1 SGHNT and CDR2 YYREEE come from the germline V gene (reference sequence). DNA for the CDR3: TGTGCCAGCAGCTTGGGCGAATTGAGCTCCTACGAGCAGTACTTC. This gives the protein CASSLGELSSYEQYF.

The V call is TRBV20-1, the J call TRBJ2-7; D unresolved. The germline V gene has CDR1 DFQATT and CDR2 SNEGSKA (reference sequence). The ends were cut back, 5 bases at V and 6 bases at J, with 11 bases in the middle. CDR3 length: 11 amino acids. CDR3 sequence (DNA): TGCAGTGCTTACCAAGGTGGCGAGCAGTACTTC. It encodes CSAYQGGEQYF.

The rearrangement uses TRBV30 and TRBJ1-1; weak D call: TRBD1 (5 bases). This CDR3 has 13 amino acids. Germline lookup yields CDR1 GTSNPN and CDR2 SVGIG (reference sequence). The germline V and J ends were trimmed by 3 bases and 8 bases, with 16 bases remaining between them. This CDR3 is CAWSASQGIEAFF. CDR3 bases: TGTGCCTGGAGCGCAAGCCAGGGAATCGAAGCTTTCTTT.

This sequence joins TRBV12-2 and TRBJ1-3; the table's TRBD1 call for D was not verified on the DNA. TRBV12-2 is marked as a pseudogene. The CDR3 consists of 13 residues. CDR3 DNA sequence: TGTGCAAGTCGCTTTCCCAATGGAAACACCATATATTTT. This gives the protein CASRFPNGNTIYF.

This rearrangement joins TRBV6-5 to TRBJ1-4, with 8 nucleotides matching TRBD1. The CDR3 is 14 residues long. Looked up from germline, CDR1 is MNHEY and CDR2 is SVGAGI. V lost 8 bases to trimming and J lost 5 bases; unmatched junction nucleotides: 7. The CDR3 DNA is TGTGCCAGCGGCCGGGACAGGTTAAATGAAAAACTGTTTTTT. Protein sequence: CASGRDRLNEKLFF.